The 30 T cell receptor beta chains below come from one sample, sequenced in a study of shared clonotypes between healthy human individuals. Produced via immunoSEQ multiplex PCR; TCRdb's table is partial and in-frame only. Of fewer than 850,000 clones in the sample, about nine tenths are singletons; the top ten hold around a third. Material for sequencing was memory CD8+ T cells from PBMCs. As to subset: CD45RO+ cells pooled with CCR7-negative TemRA cells. The origin of the receptors is a man aged 18-30 years in good health. Some clones in this sample may be carry-over from other donors' samples.

The chain carries TRBV7-9 and TRBJ2-1, with a tentative D call TRBD2 (5 bases). V lost 4 bases and J 0 bases, leaving 10 bases between the germline ends. The CDR3 spans 15 residues. The germline gives CDR1 SEHNR, CDR2 FQNEAQ (reference sequence). CDR3 protein: CASSSPRDSYNEQFF. The DNA for the CDR3 is TGTGCCAGCAGCTCCCCACGGGACTCCTACAATGAGCAGTTCTTC.

This clone has more than one count but fewer than ten. The chain combines TRBV28 with TRBJ1-5; 8 bases line up with TRBD1. There are 15 residues in the CDR3. Looked up from germline, CDR1 is MDHEN and CDR2 is SYDVKM. With V trimmed by 6 bases and J by 1 base, 5 bases remained unmatched. The CDR3 loop reads CASSTTGGSNQPQHF. CDR3 bases: TGTGCCAGCAGCACCACAGGGGGGAGCAATCAGCCCCAGCATTTT. The full variable domain, its missing parts supplied by reference TRBV28 and TRBJ1-5, is DVKVTQSSRYLVKRTGEKVFLECVQDMDHENMFWYRQDPGLGLRLIYFSYDVKMKEKGDIPEGYSVSREKKERFSLILESASTNQTSMYLCASSTTGGSNQPQHFGDGTRLSIL.

This sequence joins TRBV6-1 and TRBJ1-5; TRBD1 might be the D (6 bases). V shed 6 bases and J shed 11 bases, with 17 bases lying between them. CDR1 MNHNS and CDR2 SASEGT come from the germline V gene. This CDR3 has 13 amino acids. DNA for the CDR3: TGTGCCAGCAGGGCCAGGGGTGTAGCGGCCCAGCATTTT. The encoded protein is CASRARGVAAQHF.

The chain carries TRBV7-6 and TRBJ1-1; tentative D call: TRBD1 (5 bases). Germline loops: CDR1 SGHVS, CDR2 FNYEAQ. This CDR3 is built from 17 residues. V was pared by 4 bases and J by 3 bases, with 21 bases between. This CDR3 is CASSSTPGGMGDTEAFF. The CDR3, as DNA: TGTGCCAGCAGCTCCACCCCCGGGGGTATGGGGGACACTGAAGCTTTCTTT.

The V call is TRBV5-5, the J call TRBJ2-1; D is possibly TRBD2 (7 bases). Germline V lookup: CDR1 SGHKS, CDR2 YYEKEE (reference sequence). Trimming took off 4 bases at V and 7 bases at J, with 21 bases between the two ends. The CDR3 totals 16 residues. CDR3 protein: CASSPRLASQGNEQFF. In DNA form, the CDR3 reads TGTGCCAGCAGCCCGAGACTAGCCTCCCAGGGGAATGAGCAGTTCTTC. Using reference TRBV5-5 and TRBJ2-1 for the parts outside the CDR3, the full variable domain is DAGVTQSPTHLIKTRGQQVTLRCSPISGHKSVSWYQQVLGQGPQFIFQYYEKEERGRGNFPDRFSARQFPNYSSELNVNALLLGDSALYLCASSPRLASQGNEQFFGPGTRLTVL.

A remark on this clone: Other DNA sequences from this sample encode an identical CDR3 as well. The chain recombines TRBV5-1 with TRBJ2-1, with unresolved D. V was cut by 0 bases and J by 5 bases, with 12 bases left in between. CDR3 length equals 15 residues. The V gene's germline CDR1 is SGHRS and CDR2 YFSETQ. The CDR3 loop reads CASSLGPGPDNEQFF. The CDR3 DNA is TGCGCCAGCAGCTTGGGGCCAGGCCCCGACAATGAGCAGTTCTTC. The whole variable domain, remainder taken from reference TRBV5-1 and TRBJ2-1, is KAGVTQTPRYLIKTRGQQVTLSCSPISGHRSVSWYQQTPGQGLQFLFEYFSETQRNKGNFPGRFSGRQFSNSRSEMNVSTLELGDSALYLCASSLGPGPDNEQFFGPGTRLTVL.

The chain links TRBV10-3 to TRBJ2-3; D is uncertain. The germline gives CDR1 ENHRY, CDR2 SYGVKD. The CDR3 extends over 13 amino acids. Trimming shortened V by 1 base and J by 2 bases, and 4 bases separated the two germline ends. Written as DNA, the CDR3 is TGTGCCATCAGTGAGTTGATCACAGATACGCAGTATTTT. It codes for CAISELITDTQYF.

The DNA for the CDR3 is TGCAGCGTCCCGGGCCTTGGGAAGCAGTACTTC. As protein: CSVPGLGKQYF. The rearrangement joins TRBV29-1 to TRBJ2-7; unclear D gene. Germline V CDR1 and CDR2: SQVTM, ANQGSEA. The CDR3 is made up of 11 amino acids. V lost 6 bases and J lost 8, with 14 bases in between.

J is TRBJ2-1 and V is TRBV7-9; TRBD1 aligns across 8 bases. The CDR3 contains 13 residues. The germline CDR1 and CDR2 sequences are SEHNR and FQNEAQ (reference sequence). Trimming cost V 5 bases and J 9 bases; bases outside gene matches: 6. Here the CDR3 DNA reads TGTGCCAGCAGCCCAGGACAGGGAGGTGAGCAGTTCTTC. This translates into CASSPGQGGEQFF.

The chain couples TRBV9 to TRBJ1-1; TRBD1 matches at 9 bases. This CDR3 has 15 residues. With 0 bases clipped from V and 7 bases from J, the junction kept 7 bases outside the gene matches. CDR1 is SGDLS, CDR2 YYNGEE, per germline. CDR3: CASSVGATGGYEAFF. The CDR3 DNA sequence: TGTGCCAGCAGCGTAGGGGCGACAGGGGGGTATGAAGCTTTCTTT.

This chain uses TRBV9 with TRBJ2-5; maybe TRBD1 (5 bases). Germline CDR1 reads SGDLS; CDR2 reads YYNGEE. There are 13 residues in the CDR3. V shed 3 bases and J shed 4 bases, with 10 bases lying between them. The CDR3 here is CASSGAGAETQYF. The CDR3 DNA sequence: TGTGCCAGCAGCGGCGCTGGGGCAGAGACCCAGTACTTC. The variable domain in full, with the rest retrieved from reference TRBV9 and TRBJ2-5, is DSGVTQTPKHLITATGQRVTLRCSPRSGDLSVYWYQQSLDQGLQFLIQYYNGEERAKGNILERFSAQQFPDLHSELNLSSLELGDSALYFCASSGAGAETQYFGPGTRLLVL.

The chain links TRBV5-1 to TRBJ2-1, with 10 nucleotides matching TRBD1. V was clipped by 6 bases and J by 7 bases; unmatched bases: 10. CDR1 and CDR2 from the germline V gene are SGHRS and YFSETQ. CDR3 length: 15 residues. The DNA for the CDR3 is TGCGCCAGCACGCCGGGACAGGGGTTCGAAAATGAGCAGTTCTTC. It yields the protein CASTPGQGFENEQFF.

As concerns this clone: Other DNA sequences in the sample encode the same CDR3. The DNA of the CDR3 is TGTGCCAGCAGCTTAGCGACCTACGAGCAGTACTTC. Translating it yields CASSLATYEQYF. This rearrangement joins TRBV7-9 to TRBJ2-5; no firm D call. The J call may be in error: the DNA end matches TRBJ2-7 better. The CDR3 covers 12 residues. Germline V gene sequence: CDR1 SEHNR, CDR2 FQNEAQ (reference sequence).

V and J are TRBV28 and TRBJ2-1, with D possibly TRBD2 on 6 matching bases. CDR3 size: 13 residues. The germline V and J ends were trimmed by 8 bases and 1 base, with 9 bases remaining between them. In germline, CDR1 is MDHEN, CDR2 SYDVKM. The CDR3 DNA follows: TGTGCCAGCGCGGGGTTATCCTACAATGAGCAGTTCTTC. This encodes CASAGLSYNEQFF.

In its sample, this clone is medium-sized. This rearrangement joins TRBV19 to TRBJ1-4, with a tentative D call TRBD1 (5 bases). Germline V gives CDR1 LNHDA, CDR2 SQIVND (reference sequence). The CDR3 runs to 15 residues. Trimming left V 6 bases short and J 5 bases short, with 16 bases between. The CDR3 loop is CASSERRTKNEKLFF. The DNA for the CDR3 is TGTGCCAGTAGCGAAAGACGGACAAAGAATGAAAAACTGTTTTTT.

The chain links TRBV28 to TRBJ2-7; D perhaps matches TRBD1 (5 bases). CDR3 length equals 12 residues. The V and J ends lost 1 base and 4 bases respectively, with 5 bases between them. The germline V gene encodes CDR1 MDHEN and CDR2 SYDVKM. The CDR3 coding sequence is TGTGCCAGCAGTTTATCAGGGTACGAGCAGTACTTC. Amino acids: CASSLSGYEQYF. The full variable domain, with the rest looked up from reference TRBV28 and TRBJ2-7, is DVKVTQSSRYLVKRTGEKVFLECVQDMDHENMFWYRQDPGLGLRLIYFSYDVKMKEKGDIPEGYSVSREKKERFSLILESASTNQTSMYLCASSLSGYEQYFGPGTRLTVT.

This clone appeared once. The genes are TRBV4-3 and TRBJ2-7; D gene uncertain. Trimming shortened V by 0 bases and J by 3 bases, and 15 bases separated the two germline ends. Germline CDR1 and CDR2: LGHNA and YSLEER. This CDR3 has 16 amino acids. CDR3 nucleotides: TGCGCCAGCAGCCAAGACCGTTGGGGAACGGGCTACGAGCAGTACTTC. Encoded protein: CASSQDRWGTGYEQYF.

V gene TRBV7-6 combines with J gene TRBJ2-3; 8 bases align to TRBD2. This CDR3 is 18 amino acids long. Trimming took 1 base from V and 0 from J; bases not matched to a gene: 9. Germline assignment: CDR1 SGHVS and CDR2 FNYEAQ. CDR3 region: CASSLVRLAGQSTDTQYF. CDR3 DNA sequence: TGTGCCAGCAGCTTAGTCCGTTTAGCGGGGCAAAGCACAGATACGCAGTATTTT.

This rearrangement joins TRBV4-1 to TRBJ1-1; D uncertain. The CDR3 is 15 residues long. V lost 4 bases and J lost 6, with 18 bases in between. The germline CDR1 and CDR2 sequences are MGHRA and YSYEKL. CDR3 bases: TGCGCCAGCAGCCCCCGCCCCCCTGGGGTCGCTGAAGCTTTCTTT. It encodes CASSPRPPGVAEAFF.

There are a few counts of this clone. The chain is built from TRBV28 and TRBJ1-1; 9 bases agree with TRBD1. The V segment lost 4 bases and the J segment 1 base; nucleotides outside the gene matches: 4. Germline V gives CDR1 MDHEN, CDR2 SYDVKM. The CDR3 is made up of 15 amino acids. CDR3 protein: CASSSGTGSNTEAFF. The DNA of the CDR3 is TGTGCCAGCAGTTCGGGGACAGGGTCGAACACTGAAGCTTTCTTT. Filled out from reference TRBV28 and TRBJ1-1, the complete variable domain reads DVKVTQSSRYLVKRTGEKVFLECVQDMDHENMFWYRQDPGLGLRLIYFSYDVKMKEKGDIPEGYSVSREKKERFSLILESASTNQTSMYLCASSSGTGSNTEAFFGQGTRLTVV.

The V gene is TRBV6-5, the J gene TRBJ2-1, with D perhaps TRBD1 (6 bases). The CDR3 length is 13 residues. The V end was cut by 8 bases, the J end by 6 bases, with 14 bases between. Germline CDR1 is MNHEY and CDR2 is SVGAGI. The CDR3 loop is CASRLGQFNEQFF. DNA of the CDR3: TGTGCCAGCCGATTAGGACAGTTCAATGAGCAGTTCTTC.

J is TRBJ2-4 and V is TRBV28; D could derive from TRBD1 or TRBD2 (6 bases each). The germline V and J ends were trimmed by 0 bases and 5 bases, with 17 bases remaining between them. Germline loops: CDR1 MDHEN, CDR2 SYDVKM. CDR3 length: 17 residues. The CDR3 bases are TGTGCCAGCAGTTTATGGTTGGAGGGGGAATACGAAAACATTCAGTACTTC. Amino acids: CASSLWLEGEYENIQYF. The full variable domain, completed using reference TRBV28 and TRBJ2-4, is DVKVTQSSRYLVKRTGEKVFLECVQDMDHENMFWYRQDPGLGLRLIYFSYDVKMKEKGDIPEGYSVSREKKERFSLILESASTNQTSMYLCASSLWLEGEYENIQYFGAGTRLSVL.

The chain employs TRBV15 and TRBJ2-7, with TRBD1 matching over 8 bases. V was clipped by 4 bases and J by 2 bases; unmatched bases: 7. The CDR3 is 15 amino acids. The germline CDR1 and CDR2 sequences are LNHNV and YYDKDF (reference sequence). The CDR3, as DNA: TGTGCCACCAGCAAAAGCAGGGACAGGCCCTACGAGCAGTACTTC. Translated: CATSKSRDRPYEQYF.

The CDR3 DNA reads TGTGCCAGCAGCACGGTTGGCGGATACAATCAGCCCCAGCATTTT. Residues: CASSTVGGYNQPQHF. The genes are TRBV7-9 and TRBJ1-5; D unresolved. Trimming left V 5 bases short and J 3 bases short, with 14 bases between. CDR3 length: 15 amino acids. Looked up from germline, CDR1 is SEHNR and CDR2 is FQNEAQ (reference sequence).

The CDR3 nucleotides are TGTGCCAGCTCCCCCCCCGGCAGGAACACTGAAGCTTTCTTT. It specifies CASSPPGRNTEAFF. This rearrangement joins TRBV18 to TRBJ1-1, with unresolved D. V shed 6 bases and J shed 1 base, with 12 bases lying between them. Germline-derived CDR1 and CDR2 are KGHSH and LQKENI. This CDR3 is 14 amino acids long.

The chain recombines TRBV5-1 with TRBJ2-7, with 9 bases matching TRBD1. The J segment lost 6 bases and the V segment lost 2 bases, leaving 6 bases of the junction unmatched. Per germline, CDR1 SGHRS and CDR2 YFSETQ. The CDR3 is made up of 14 amino acids. The CDR3 region is CASSLGTGMTEQYF. DNA of the CDR3: TGCGCCAGCAGCTTAGGGACAGGGATGACCGAGCAGTACTTC.

This clone was counted once. The rearrangement uses TRBV6-1 and TRBJ2-7; D ambiguous. Per germline, CDR1 MNHNS and CDR2 SASEGT. This CDR3 has 13 amino acids. Trimming took 7 bases from V and 1 from J, leaving 11 bases between them. CDR3 in amino acids: CASTGQLSYEQYF. CDR3 coding DNA: TGTGCCAGCACCGGTCAGCTATCCTACGAGCAGTACTTC.

This chain joins TRBV7-9 and TRBJ1-1; D is undetermined. Trimming removed 3 bases from V and 3 bases from J, with 5 bases in between. This CDR3 spans 12 amino acids. CDR1 and CDR2 from the germline V gene are SEHNR and FQNEAQ (reference sequence). CDR3 residues: CASSFSDTEAFF. In nucleotides, the CDR3 is TGTGCCAGCAGCTTCTCGGACACTGAAGCTTTCTTT.

The chain has TRBV5-1 and TRBJ1-1, with 7 bases that match TRBD1. Losses at the gene ends were 2 bases for V and 0 bases for J; bases not matched to a gene: 1. Germline V gene sequence: CDR1 SGHRS, CDR2 YFSETQ. The CDR3 length is 14 residues. In DNA, the CDR3 is TGCGCCAGCAGCTTAGGGACAGTGAACACTGAAGCTTTCTTT. Translation gives CASSLGTVNTEAFF.

The chain carries TRBV28 and TRBJ1-4, with a weak D call TRBD1 (5 bases). The germline V gene has CDR1 MDHEN and CDR2 SYDVKM. The CDR3 has 14 residues. V gave up 7 bases and J gave up 8 bases, with 17 bases separating them. The CDR3 loop is CASTSVGEWEKLFF. The CDR3 nucleotides read TGTGCCAGCACCTCAGTGGGGGAATGGGAAAAACTGTTTTTT. The full variable domain, completed using reference TRBV28 and TRBJ1-4, is DVKVTQSSRYLVKRTGEKVFLECVQDMDHENMFWYRQDPGLGLRLIYFSYDVKMKEKGDIPEGYSVSREKKERFSLILESASTNQTSMYLCASTSVGEWEKLFFGSGTQLSVL.